These 27 T cell receptor beta chains were all obtained from the same sample, sequenced in a study of PD-1 blockade in classical Hodgkin lymphoma. With no exception, relapse followed autologous stem cell transplantation in all patients, and brentuximab vedotin exposure varied. Sequencing used immunoSEQ multiplex PCR; TCRdb keeps in-frame clones, though not all of them. The table lists 13,000 or so clones, around 90% of them singletons. Sample: peripheral blood mononuclear cells (PBMCs), taken at baseline. The receptor set was obtained from a human donor with classical Hodgkin lymphoma.

This clone was recorded only once. The rearrangement joins TRBV20-1 to TRBJ1-2; possibly TRBD1 for D (5 bases). The CDR3 loop spans 11 amino acids. Germline-derived CDR1 and CDR2 are DFQATT and SNEGSKA (reference sequence). The germline V and J ends were trimmed by 5 bases and 7 bases, with 11 bases remaining between them. The DNA of the CDR3 is TGCAGTGCTCAGGGATTTGGTGGCTACACCTTC. Translated: CSAQGFGGYTF.

This chain uses TRBV5-8 with TRBJ1-4; unclear D gene. V lost 3 bases and J lost 8, with 11 bases in between. The CDR3 totals 13 residues. Germline V CDR1 and CDR2: SGHTS, YDEGEE. CDR3: CASSSEGREKLFF. The CDR3 DNA follows: TGTGCCAGCAGCTCTGAGGGTCGGGAAAAACTGTTTTTT.

The rearrangement uses TRBV6-5 and TRBJ2-1, with 9 bases aligning to TRBD1. The junction had 12 bases not matched to a gene; V was cut back by 6 bases and J by 9 bases. Germline loops: CDR1 MNHEY, CDR2 SVGAGI. The CDR3 covers 15 residues. CDR3 in amino acids: CASREDSQGAREQFF. The CDR3 DNA reads TGTGCCAGCAGGGAGGATTCACAGGGGGCTCGTGAGCAGTTCTTC.

The rearrangement uses TRBV7-9 and TRBJ2-7, with D perhaps matching TRBD2 (5 bases). The CDR3 has 14 amino acids. V lost 5 bases, J lost 0 bases, and 11 bases lay in between. The germline CDR1 and CDR2 sequences are SEHNR and FQNEAQ (reference sequence). In nucleotides, the CDR3 is TGTGCCAGCAGCCACTTAGCGTCCTCCTACGAGCAGTACTTC. Residues: CASSHLASSYEQYF. The full variable domain, completed using reference TRBV7-9 and TRBJ2-7, is DTGVSQNPRHKITKRGQNVTFRCDPISEHNRLYWYRQTLGQGPEFLTYFQNEAQLEKSRLLSDRFSAERPKGSFSTLEIQRTEQGDSAMYLCASSHLASSYEQYFGPGTRLTVT.

The chain combines TRBV28 with TRBJ2-7, with TRBD2 matching over 11 bases. CDR3 length equals 16 residues. Germline values: CDR1 MDHEN, CDR2 SYDVKM. V lost 3 bases and J lost 3; bases outside the gene matches: 7. The CDR3 spells CASSFHSGGAVYEQYF. Written as DNA, the CDR3 is TGTGCCAGCAGTTTTCATAGCGGGGGGGCGGTCTACGAGCAGTACTTC.

V and J are TRBV7-9 and TRBJ1-2; unclear D gene. This CDR3 spans 14 amino acids. The V gene's germline CDR1 is SEHNR and CDR2 FQNEAQ (reference sequence). V was clipped by 5 bases and J by 4 bases, with 14 bases between them. This CDR3 reads CASSPSTSTYGYTF. CDR3 sequence (DNA): TGTGCCAGCAGCCCCTCCACCTCGACCTATGGCTACACCTTC.

This sequence joins TRBV28 and TRBJ1-6; 7 positions match TRBD1. The CDR3 consists of 18 residues. V lost 6 bases and J lost 9; bases outside the gene matches: 20. CDR1 and CDR2 (germline): MDHEN, SYDVKM. CDR3 bases: TGTGCCAGCAGGGAACTCGGACAGGCAACCTTCGGGGGTTCACCCCTCCACTTT. It codes for CASRELGQATFGGSPLHF.

This clone was detected once. This sequence joins TRBV5-1 and TRBJ2-5; D ambiguous. The CDR3 extends over 14 amino acids. CDR1 and CDR2 from the germline V gene are SGHRS and YFSETQ. Trimming shortened V by 3 bases and J by 1 base, and 10 bases separated the two germline ends. CDR3 bases: TGCGCCAGCAGCTCCCTAACGGGCCAAGAGACCCAGTACTTC. It encodes CASSSLTGQETQYF. Full variable domain (missing parts from reference TRBV5-1 and TRBJ2-5): KAGVTQTPRYLIKTRGQQVTLSCSPISGHRSVSWYQQTPGQGLQFLFEYFSETQRNKGNFPGRFSGRQFSNSRSEMNVSTLELGDSALYLCASSSLTGQETQYFGPGTRLLVL.

This rearrangement joins TRBV14 to TRBJ2-7; no clear D gene. CDR3 length: 13 amino acids. V dropped 1 base and J dropped 3 bases, with 7 bases sitting between them. Germline lookup yields CDR1 SGHDN and CDR2 FVKESK. CDR3 loop: CASSQVGYYEQYF. The CDR3 DNA is TGTGCCAGCAGCCAAGTGGGCTACTACGAGCAGTACTTC.

V gene TRBV19 combines with J gene TRBJ1-5, with TRBD1 as a possible D gene (6 bases). In germline, CDR1 is LNHDA, CDR2 SQIVND (reference sequence). This CDR3 spans 16 amino acids. V was cut by 9 bases and J by 3 bases, with 21 bases left in between. The chain's CDR3 is CASTDSRGQINQPQHF. The CDR3 region has the DNA TGTGCCAGCACGGACAGTCGAGGTCAGATCAATCAGCCCCAGCATTTT.

The chain couples TRBV5-1 to TRBJ2-5, with D tentatively TRBD2 (7 bases). Germline V gene lookup returns CDR1 SGHRS and CDR2 YFSETQ. The germline V and J ends were trimmed by 4 bases and 4 bases, with 17 bases remaining between them. The CDR3 is 15 residues long. Written as DNA, the CDR3 is TGCGCCAGCAGCGGGAGGGGGGCCTCGCGAGAGACCCAGTACTTC. Its protein is CASSGRGASRETQYF.

The chain recombines TRBV9 with TRBJ1-4; D uncertain. CDR3 size: 15 residues. The germline gives CDR1 SGDLS, CDR2 YYNGEE. V lost 0 bases, J lost 7 bases, and 13 bases lay in between. For the CDR3, the DNA is TGTGCCAGCAGCGTAGGGCCCACGGAAGGTGAAAAACTGTTTTTT. As protein: CASSVGPTEGEKLFF.

This clone was recorded a few times. The V and J genes are TRBV11-2 and TRBJ1-3; unclear D gene. V lost 9 bases to trimming and J lost 0 bases, with 12 bases between them. CDR3 length equals 14 residues. Germline V CDR1 and CDR2: SGHAT, FQNNGV. CDR3 loop: CASSGSRSGNTIYF. The CDR3 DNA is TGTGCCAGTTCGGGATCCCGCTCTGGAAACACCATATATTTT.

This rearrangement joins TRBV29-1 to TRBJ2-5, with D possibly being TRBD1 (5 bases). The CDR3 runs 14 residues. The ends were cut back, 4 bases at V and 3 bases at J, with 15 bases in the middle. Germline values: CDR1 SQVTM, CDR2 ANQGSEA. CDR3 bases: TGCAGCGTTGTATTTTTTGGCAGGGAAGAGACCCAGTACTTC. Amino acid sequence: CSVVFFGREETQYF.

V gene TRBV5-1 combines with J gene TRBJ2-5; TRBD1 is a possible D gene (6 bases). Germline assignment: CDR1 SGHRS and CDR2 YFSETQ. This CDR3 is 13 amino acids long. V gave up 6 bases and J gave up 5 bases, with 14 bases separating them. CDR3 sequence reads: CASTAGDSETQYF. CDR3 DNA sequence: TGCGCCAGCACTGCAGGGGATAGTGAGACCCAGTACTTC.

The chain carries TRBV2 and TRBJ2-3; 7 bases line up with TRBD2. The J segment lost 2 bases and the V segment lost 4 bases, leaving 21 bases of the junction unmatched. CDR3 length equals 20 residues. From germline, CDR1 is SNHLY and CDR2 FYNNEI. The CDR3 sequence: CASSVSWDYRRSTHTDTQYF. Written as DNA, the CDR3 is TGTGCCAGCAGTGTATCGTGGGACTACCGTAGAAGCACACACACAGATACGCAGTATTTT. The full variable domain, with the rest looked up from reference TRBV2 and TRBJ2-3, is EPEVTQTPSHQVTQMGQEVILRCVPISNHLYFYWYRQILGQKVEFLVSFYNNEISEKSEIFDDQFSVERPDGSNFTLKIRSTKLEDSAMYFCASSVSWDYRRSTHTDTQYFGPGTRLTVL.

V usage is TRBV4-2 and J usage is TRBJ2-3, with 8 bases aligning to TRBD2. This CDR3 is 18 amino acids long. CDR1 LGHNA and CDR2 YNFKEQ come from the germline V gene. Trimming removed 3 bases from V and 4 bases from J; junction bases left unmatched: 15. This CDR3 reads CASSQCGSRGGCPDTQYF. CDR3 coding DNA: TGTGCCAGCAGCCAGTGCGGCTCACGGGGGGGCTGCCCAGATACGCAGTATTTT.

This chain connects TRBV2 to TRBJ1-2; D is perhaps TRBD1 (6 bases). Looked up from germline, CDR1 is SNHLY and CDR2 is FYNNEI. Trimming removed 5 bases at V and 0 bases at J, with 16 bases between. The CDR3 is 16 residues long. The CDR3 sequence: CASSFGGQPTNYGYTF. Here the CDR3 DNA reads TGTGCCAGCAGTTTCGGGGGACAACCTACTAACTATGGCTACACCTTC. Complete variable domain (other parts from reference TRBV2 and TRBJ1-2): EPEVTQTPSHQVTQMGQEVILRCVPISNHLYFYWYRQILGQKVEFLVSFYNNEISEKSEIFDDQFSVERPDGSNFTLKIRSTKLEDSAMYFCASSFGGQPTNYGYTFGSGTRLTVV.

The rearrangement links TRBV6-5 to TRBJ2-3; D is unclear. V was pared by 4 bases and J by 4 bases, with 9 bases between. This CDR3 spans 13 amino acids. In germline, CDR1 is MNHEY, CDR2 SVGAGI. The CDR3 nucleotides read TGTGCCAGCAGTTCGTCCGTTTCAGATACGCAGTATTTT. Protein: CASSSSVSDTQYF.

The rearrangement links TRBV6-6 to TRBJ1-6, with D uncertain. Germline lookup yields CDR1 MNHNY and CDR2 SVGAGI (reference sequence). CDR3 length equals 14 residues. Trimming removed 8 bases at V and 0 bases at J, with 8 bases between. CDR3 sequence (DNA): TGTGCCAGCGCTGGAGGCTCCTATAATTCACCCCTCCACTTT. Protein sequence: CASAGGSYNSPLHF.

This chain connects TRBV9 to TRBJ1-4; tentatively, D is TRBD1 (5 bases). Germline CDR1 reads SGDLS; CDR2 reads YYNGEE. The CDR3 is made up of 15 amino acids. Between the trimmed V and J ends, which lost 4 bases and 8 bases, there was a span of 18 bases. The DNA of the CDR3 is TGTGCCAGCAGCCCGTGGGGACGGCGGGACGAAAAACTGTTTTTT. Its translation is CASSPWGRRDEKLFF.

The chain employs TRBV7-2 and TRBJ1-1, with TRBD1 as a possible D gene (5 bases). The CDR3 sequence is 13 residues long. V was cut by 4 bases and J by 4 bases, with 10 bases left in between. Germline CDR1 reads SGHTA; CDR2 reads FQGNSA. The CDR3 region has the DNA TGTGCCAGCAGCTCGGGCAGGGTCACTGAAGCTTTCTTT. This sequence encodes CASSSGRVTEAFF.

The chain employs TRBV7-2 and TRBJ2-3; 7 bases line up with TRBD2. The CDR3 has 17 amino acids. V was clipped by 1 base and J by 4 bases; unmatched bases: 11. The germline V gene has CDR1 SGHTA and CDR2 FQGNSA. The CDR3 loop reads CASSLEFPAGVADTQYF. The CDR3 bases are TGTGCCAGCAGCTTAGAATTTCCTGCGGGGGTCGCAGATACGCAGTATTTT.

The V gene is TRBV28, the J gene TRBJ2-2, with 9 positions matching TRBD2. This CDR3 comprises 15 residues. V lost 11 bases and J lost 7; bases outside the gene matches: 14. The germline V gene has CDR1 MDHEN and CDR2 SYDVKM. As DNA, the CDR3 is TGTGCCGGAGCCGGGAAGGCGGGGGGGCGCGGGGAGCTGTTTTTT. Translating gives CAGAGKAGGRGELFF.

V gene TRBV5-1 combines with J gene TRBJ2-1, with D perhaps assigned TRBD1 or TRBD2 (6 bases each). The CDR3 sequence is 16 residues long. V was shortened by 4 bases and J by 5 bases, with 19 bases between the two germline ends. Per the germline V gene, CDR1 is SGHRS and CDR2 is YFSETQ. The CDR3 nucleotides read TGCGCCAGCAGCATACAGGGTAGCGGAGGTAACAATGAGCAGTTCTTC. Amino acids: CASSIQGSGGNNEQFF.

The rearrangement joins TRBV5-1 to TRBJ2-5; D possibly matches TRBD1 or TRBD2 (6 bases each). V was clipped by 4 bases and J by 3 bases, with 10 bases between them. CDR1 SGHRS and CDR2 YFSETQ come from the germline V gene. The CDR3 contains 13 residues. The CDR3 sequence is CASSGGPEETQYF. The CDR3 DNA follows: TGCGCCAGCAGCGGGGGGCCAGAAGAGACCCAGTACTTC.

The V call is TRBV11-2, the J call TRBJ2-7, with TRBD2 matching 12 bases. The CDR3 loop spans 13 amino acids. Per the germline V gene, CDR1 is SGHAT and CDR2 is FQNNGV. J was trimmed by 9 bases and V by 4 bases; bases with no gene match: 4. CDR3 in amino acids: CASSSSGGAGQYF. CDR3 nucleotide sequence: TGTGCCAGCAGCTCTAGCGGGGGGGCAGGGCAGTACTTC.